This note documents a single T cell receptor (beta chain) sequence. The data are from a study of Ad26.COV2.S vaccination and SARS-CoV-2 variants. This sample's treatment: around 19 received Ad26.COV2.S at low or high dose, single or two shots; several received placebo; per-sample allocation not given. Collection of the samples took place on day 63 after the first injection of vaccine or placebo. Method: immunoSEQ multiplex PCR; TCRdb's copy keeps in-frame clones and lacks some. The data hold 350,000 to 400,000 clones, with approximately 90% observed a single time. J gave up 4 bases and V 6 bases, and 10 bases lay outside the gene matches. CDR3 length: 15 amino acids. Germline values: CDR1 SGHNT, CDR2 YYREEE (reference sequence).

The chain is built from TRBV5-4 and TRBJ2-5; TRBD1 matches at 9 bases. This receptor was obtained from a person between 18 and 65 years old who received the Ad26.COV2.S COVID-19 vaccine or a placebo. The sample consisted of peripheral blood, taken in a trial of Ad26.COV2.S vaccine versus placebo. The CDR3 nucleotides read TGTGCCAGCACCATAGGGGACAGGGAGCGAGAGACCCAGTACTTC. It yields the protein CASTIGDRERETQYF. The variable domain in full, with the rest retrieved from reference TRBV5-4 and TRBJ2-5, is ETGVTQSPTHLIKTRGQQVTLRCSSQSGHNTVSWYQQALGQGPQFIFQYYREEENGRGNFPPRFSGLQFPNYSSELNVNALELDDSALYLCASTIGDRERETQYFGPGTRLLVL.